The clone carrying this T cell receptor (beta chain) was seen many times. What it binds is not known. This CDR3 has 14 residues. Trimming pared 5 bases from V and 8 bases from J, leaving 18 bases between. CDR1 and CDR2 (germline): GTSNPN, SVGIG (reference sequence). Disease duration under 2 months; hyperthyroidism patients were aged 18 to 65. Clinical symptoms, serum thyroxine, TRAb, thyroid ultrasound and orbital computed tomography established diagnosis. The record originates from a study of T cells in Graves' hyperthyroidism and ophthalmopathy. Findings and limits, study-wide: In blood, most of the thyroid clonotypes expanded above 0.001 were also present. A model of 13 V-J features distinguished ophthalmopathy from stable hyperthyroidism.

Amplified regions were TCR beta CDR3 sequences from RNA transcripts. HTBI primers were employed in a first-round RT-PCR of the TCR CDR3. One entry per CDR3 protein results from TCRdb running MiXCR on the multiplex PCR reads. Of about 420,000 distinct CDR3 sequences listed, approximately 14% are singletons. This TCR came from a woman younger than 30 with Graves' hyperthyroidism. The chain couples TRBV30 to TRBJ1-4; D is possibly TRBD1 (6 bases). Sequencing was done on a sample of blood. DNA of the CDR3: TGTGCCTGGGAAGATACAGGGATAAACGAAAAACTGTTTTTT. Translated, it gives CAWEDTGINEKLFF. The full variable domain, completed using reference TRBV30 and TRBJ1-4, is SQTIHQWPATLVQPVGSPLSLECTVEGTSNPNLYWYRQAAGRGLQLLFYSVGIGQISSEVPQNLSASRPQDRQFILSSKKLLLSDSGFYLCAWEDTGINEKLFFGSGTQLSVL.